This T cell receptor (beta chain) was observed in a study of cytomegalovirus exposure and HLA in healthy donors. General study results and limits: HLA allele associations emerged for 15,000 to 20,000 TCR beta sequences in a later analysis, at 0.05 false discovery rate.

In regard to this clone: Antigen: not known.

Donors in the study were healthy people who gave bone marrow. The donors, nominally healthy at sampling, likely had unrecorded immune exposures. PCR primers comprised 60 Vbeta and 13 Jbeta primers. The table came from immunoSEQ multiplex PCR; TCRdb's copy has only in-frame clones and leaves some out. Here the sample spans about 160,000 clones, about four fifths being singletons. Trimming cost V 5 bases and J 3 bases; bases outside gene matches: 4. Germline-derived CDR1 and CDR2 are SGHTA and FQGTGA. CDR3 length: 16 residues. Sequencing was performed on PBMCs. The chain is built from TRBV7-3 and TRBJ2-3; TRBD2 aligns across 14 bases. The TCR comes from a girl aged 10 to 17 in good health and CMV-seropositive. The CDR3 nucleotides read TGTGCCAGCAGCGTGGGACTAGCGGGAGTAACAGATACGCAGTATTTT. Its protein is CASSVGLAGVTDTQYF.